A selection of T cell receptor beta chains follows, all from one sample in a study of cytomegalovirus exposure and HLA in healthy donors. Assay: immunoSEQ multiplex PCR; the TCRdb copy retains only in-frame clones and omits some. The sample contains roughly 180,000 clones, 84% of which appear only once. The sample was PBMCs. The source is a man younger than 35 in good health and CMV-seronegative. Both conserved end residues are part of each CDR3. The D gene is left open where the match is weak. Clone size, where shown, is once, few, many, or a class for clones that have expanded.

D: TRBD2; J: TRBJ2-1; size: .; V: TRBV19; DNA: TGTGCCAGTAGTATAGCCCGACTAGCGGGAGCTCCCTCCTACAATGAGCAGTTCTTC; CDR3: CASSIARLAGAPSYNEQFF
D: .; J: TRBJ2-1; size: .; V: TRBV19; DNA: TGTGCCACTTCCAGGTTCCATTCAGGTGAGCAGTTCTTC; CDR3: CATSRFHSGEQFF
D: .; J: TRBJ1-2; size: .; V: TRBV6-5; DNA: TGTGCCAGCAGTTCGCTGCCGGCGGGCGGCTACACCTTC; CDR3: CASSSLPAGGYTF
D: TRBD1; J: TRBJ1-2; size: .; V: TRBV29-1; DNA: TGCAGCGCGAAATTGGACAGGGAGGGCGGCTACACCTTC; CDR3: CSAKLDREGGYTF
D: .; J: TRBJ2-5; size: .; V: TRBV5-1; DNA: TGCGCCAGTCATCACGTCGGGAGTGAGACCCAGTACTTC; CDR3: CASHHVGSETQYF
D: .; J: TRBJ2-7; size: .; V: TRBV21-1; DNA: TGTGCCAGCAGCAGCCAACAGGGGCACTCCTACGAGCAGTACTTC; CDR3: CASSSQQGHSYEQYF
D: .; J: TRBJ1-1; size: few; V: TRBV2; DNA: TGTGCCAGCCAAACCCAGCGGTGGACTGAAGCTTTCTTT; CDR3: CASQTQRWTEAFF
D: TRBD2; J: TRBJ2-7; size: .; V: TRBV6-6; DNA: TGTGCCAGCACAACAAGGGGTCTAGCGGGAGTCTACGAGCAGTACTTC; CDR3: CASTTRGLAGVYEQYF
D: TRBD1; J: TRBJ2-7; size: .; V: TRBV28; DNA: TGTGCCAGCAGTTTGTCCACAGGGGTCTACGAGCAGTACTTC; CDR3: CASSLSTGVYEQYF
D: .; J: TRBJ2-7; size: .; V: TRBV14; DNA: TGTGCCAGCAGCCAGGATTGGGGGGTTTACGAGCAGTACTTC; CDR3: CASSQDWGVYEQYF
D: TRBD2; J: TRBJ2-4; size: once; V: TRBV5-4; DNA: TGTGCCAGCAGCTTAGGAGGGAGGGGCATTCAGTACTTC; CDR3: CASSLGGRGIQYF
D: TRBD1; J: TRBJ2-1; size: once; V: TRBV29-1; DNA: TGCAGCGGGGGACAGGGGTTGGATGAGCAGTTCTTC; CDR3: CSGGQGLDEQFF
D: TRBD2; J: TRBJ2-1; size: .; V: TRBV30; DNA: TGTGCCTGGAGGGGAACTAGCGGGAGCAATGAGCAGTTCTTC; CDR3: CAWRGTSGSNEQFF
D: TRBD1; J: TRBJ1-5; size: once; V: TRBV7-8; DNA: TGTGCCAGCAGCTCACCGGGACAGGGGGCTCTCTGGACAGGTCAGCCCCAGCATTTT; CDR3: CASSSPGQGALWTGQPQHF
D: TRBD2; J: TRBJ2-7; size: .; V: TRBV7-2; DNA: TGTGCCAGCAGCTCGCACGGACTAGCGGGAGGCTACGAGCAGTACTTC; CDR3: CASSSHGLAGGYEQYF
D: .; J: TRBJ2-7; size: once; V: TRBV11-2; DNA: TGTGCCAGCAGCTTAGATCCGGGTGTCGAGCAGTACTTC; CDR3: CASSLDPGVEQYF
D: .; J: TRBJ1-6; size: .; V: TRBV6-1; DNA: TGTGCCAGCAGTGAAGCGCTGGCCAATTCACCCCTCCACTTT; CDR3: CASSEALANSPLHF
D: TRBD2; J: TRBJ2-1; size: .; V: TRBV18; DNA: TGTGCCAGCTCACCACTAGGGACTAGCGGGAACAATGAGCAGTTCTTC; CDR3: CASSPLGTSGNNEQFF
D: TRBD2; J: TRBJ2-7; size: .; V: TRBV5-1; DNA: TGCGCCAGCACCAAGCGGGAGGGCTACGAGCAGTACTTC; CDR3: CASTKREGYEQYF
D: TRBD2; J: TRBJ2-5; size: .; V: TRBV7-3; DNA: TGTGCCAGCAGCTATAGCGGGGGGGCCCAAGAGACCCAGTACTTC; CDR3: CASSYSGGAQETQYF
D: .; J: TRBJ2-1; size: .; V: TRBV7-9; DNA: TGTGCCAGCAGTTACGAGGATGAGCAGTTCTTC; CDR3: CASSYEDEQFF
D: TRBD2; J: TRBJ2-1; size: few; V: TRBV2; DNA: TGTGCCAGCAGTGAAGGACTAGCGGGGGCTGAGCAGTTCTTC; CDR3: CASSEGLAGAEQFF
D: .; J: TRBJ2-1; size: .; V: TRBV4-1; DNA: TGCGCCAGCAGCCAAGACGGAGTCAATGAGCAGTTCTTC; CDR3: CASSQDGVNEQFF
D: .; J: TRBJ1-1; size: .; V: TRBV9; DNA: TGTGCCAGCAGCGTAGGTTTACAGATGATGAACACTGAAGCTTTCTTT; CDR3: CASSVGLQMMNTEAFF
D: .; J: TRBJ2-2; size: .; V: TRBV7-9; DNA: TGTGCCAGCAGGCCAAGACAGGTCTACACCGGGGAGCTGTTTTTT; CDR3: CASRPRQVYTGELFF
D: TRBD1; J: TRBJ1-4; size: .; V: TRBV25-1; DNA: TGTGCCAGCAGCCACACAGGGGTAGGTGAAAAACTGTTTTTT; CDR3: CASSHTGVGEKLFF
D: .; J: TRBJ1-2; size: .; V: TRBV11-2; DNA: TGTGCCAGCAGCCCACATGGTGAGAGGAGGGTCCATGGCTACACCTTC; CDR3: CASSPHGERRVHGYTF
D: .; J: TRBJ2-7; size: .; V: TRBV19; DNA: TGTGCCAGTAGTATCAACTCCTACGAGCAGTACTTC; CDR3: CASSINSYEQYF
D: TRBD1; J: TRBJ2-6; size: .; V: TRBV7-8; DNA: TGTGCCAGCAGCGCAGGGACAGGGGGCGTCTCTGGGGCCAACGTCCTGACTTTC; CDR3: CASSAGTGGVSGANVLTF
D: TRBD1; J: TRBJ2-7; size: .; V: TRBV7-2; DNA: TGTGCCAGCAGTAAACAGGGGAATTTTGAATACGAGCAGTACTTC; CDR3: CASSKQGNFEYEQYF
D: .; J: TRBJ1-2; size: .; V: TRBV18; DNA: TGTGCCACTGGGGCAGTTAACTATGGCTACACCTTC; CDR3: CATGAVNYGYTF
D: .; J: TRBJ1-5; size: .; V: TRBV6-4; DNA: TGTGCCAGCAGTGAAAGACGCCGGGGGATACGTCAGCCCCAGCATTTT; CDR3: CASSERRRGIRQPQHF
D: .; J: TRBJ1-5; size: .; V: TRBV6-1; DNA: TGTGCCAGCAGTGACCGGTATCAGCCCCAGCATTTT; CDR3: CASSDRYQPQHF
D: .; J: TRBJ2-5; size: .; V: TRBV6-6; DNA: TGTGCCAGCAGTTACTCTCGAGGATACCAAGAGACCCAGTACTTC; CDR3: CASSYSRGYQETQYF
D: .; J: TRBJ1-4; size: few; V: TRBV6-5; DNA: TGTGCCAGCTCACGGACAGCTTTTAATGAAAAACTGTTTTTT; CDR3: CASSRTAFNEKLFF
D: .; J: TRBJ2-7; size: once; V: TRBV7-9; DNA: TGTGCCAGCAGCATCTTTTCCAGGGAACAGGGAACCTACGAGCAGTACTTC; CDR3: CASSIFSREQGTYEQYF
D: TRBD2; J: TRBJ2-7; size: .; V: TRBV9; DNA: TGTGCCAGCAGCCAAGTACCCTTGACTAGCGGACCCTACGAGCAGTACTTC; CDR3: CASSQVPLTSGPYEQYF
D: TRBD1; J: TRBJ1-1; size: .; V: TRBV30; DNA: TGTGCCTGGAGTGCACTAACAGGGGCATGGCGTGAAGCTTTCTTT; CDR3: CAWSALTGAWREAFF
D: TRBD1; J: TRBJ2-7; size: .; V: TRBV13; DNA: TGTGCCAGCAGGGGGACAGGGGTCAACGAGCAGTACTTC; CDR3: CASRGTGVNEQYF
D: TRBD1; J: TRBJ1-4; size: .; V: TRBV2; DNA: TGTGCCAGCAGGGAAGGGGGCTTTCAGGAAAAACTGTTTTTT; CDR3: CASREGGFQEKLFF
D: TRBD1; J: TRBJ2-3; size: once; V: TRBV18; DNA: TGTGCCAGCTCACTGGACAGGGGTGTCACAGATACGCAGTATTTT; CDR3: CASSLDRGVTDTQYF
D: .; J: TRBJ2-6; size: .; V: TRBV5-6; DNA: TGTGCCAGCAGCTCCAGGGTTCCCCTAGGCGCCAACGTCCTGACTTTC; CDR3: CASSSRVPLGANVLTF
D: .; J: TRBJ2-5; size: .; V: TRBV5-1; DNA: TGCGCCAGCACCCTTTTCGGGCAAGAGACCCAGTACTTC; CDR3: CASTLFGQETQYF
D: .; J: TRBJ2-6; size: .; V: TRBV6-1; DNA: TGTGCCAGCAGTCCCCGGGACTCTGGGGCCAACGTCCTGACTTTC; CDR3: CASSPRDSGANVLTF
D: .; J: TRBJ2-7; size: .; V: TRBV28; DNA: TGTGCCAGCAATAGGGGGAGCTACGAGCAGTACTTC; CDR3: CASNRGSYEQYF